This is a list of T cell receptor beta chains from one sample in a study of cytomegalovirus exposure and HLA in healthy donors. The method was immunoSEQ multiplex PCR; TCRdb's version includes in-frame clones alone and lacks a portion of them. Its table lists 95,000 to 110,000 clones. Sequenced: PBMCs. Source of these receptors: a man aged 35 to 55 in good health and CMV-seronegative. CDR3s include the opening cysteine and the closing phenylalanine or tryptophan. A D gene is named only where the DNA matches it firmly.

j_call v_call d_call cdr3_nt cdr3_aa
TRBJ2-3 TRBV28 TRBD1 TGTGCCAGCATTCAGGGGGATCGGCCAGATACGCAGTATTTT CASIQGDRPDTQYF
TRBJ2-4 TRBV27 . TGTGCCAGCAGTTTAGGAGGGAGCGGCAAAAACATTCAGTACTTC CASSLGGSGKNIQYF
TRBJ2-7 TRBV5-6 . TGCGCCAGCAGCTTGTCAGGGACTCTATCCTACGAGCAGTACTTC CASSLSGTLSYEQYF
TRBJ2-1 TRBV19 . TGTGCCAGTAGTATAGATACGGGTGTCTACAATGAGCAGTTCTTC CASSIDTGVYNEQFF
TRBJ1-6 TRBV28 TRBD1 TGTGCCAGCGCAGGGGGCGCGGGTTCACCCCTCCACTTT CASAGGAGSPLHF
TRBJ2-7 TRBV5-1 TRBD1 TGCGCCAGCAGCTTGGGGATGTCGACAGGGGTCCGCTCCTACGAGCAGTACTTC CASSLGMSTGVRSYEQYF
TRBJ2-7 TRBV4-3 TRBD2 TGCGCCAGCAGCCAAGATCCCAGCGGGAGGTTGTCGGAGCAGTACTTC CASSQDPSGRLSEQYF
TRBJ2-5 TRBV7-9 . TGTGCCAGCAGCTTCTATGACAGAAAAGAGACCCAGTACTTC CASSFYDRKETQYF
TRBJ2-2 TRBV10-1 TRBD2 TGCGCCAGCCGTCCTAGCGGGCCAGGGACCGGGGAGCTGTTTTTT CASRPSGPGTGELFF
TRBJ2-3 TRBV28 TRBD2 TGTGCCAGCAGCTTACTACTAGCGGGGGTCACAGATACGCAGTATTTT CASSLLLAGVTDTQYF
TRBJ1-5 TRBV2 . TGTGCCAGCAGTGAAACCGGGGGGCGAGGGCAGCCCCAGCATTTT CASSETGGRGQPQHF
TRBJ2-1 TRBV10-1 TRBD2 TGCGCCAGCAGTGACCCGGGACTAGCGGGAGAGTACAATGAGCAGTTCTTC CASSDPGLAGEYNEQFF
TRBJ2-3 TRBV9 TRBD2 TGTGCCAGCACGCTTAGTGCGGGAGGGCCGGGCGATACGCAGTATTTT CASTLSAGGPGDTQYF
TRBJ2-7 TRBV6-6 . TGTGCCAGCAGTTACTCGATGGGGGGTAGGGAGCAGTACTTC CASSYSMGGREQYF
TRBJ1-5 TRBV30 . TGTGCCTGGAGCCCGTCCGATCAGCCCCAGCATTTT CAWSPSDQPQHF
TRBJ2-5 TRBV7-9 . TGTGCCAGCAGCCCTGGACAGCAAGAGACCCAGTACTTC CASSPGQQETQYF
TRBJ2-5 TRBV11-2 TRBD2 TGTGCCAGCAGCTTAGAGGGGACTAGACGATTGGAGACCCAGTACTTC CASSLEGTRRLETQYF
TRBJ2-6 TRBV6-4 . TGTGCCAGCAGTTTACGGGGGAGCGCCTCTGGGGCCAACGTCCTGACTTTC CASSLRGSASGANVLTF
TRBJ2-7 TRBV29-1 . TGCAGCGTTGAAGGTCGGAGGGCAGCTGGCGAGCAGTACTTC CSVEGRRAAGEQYF
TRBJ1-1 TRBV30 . TGTGCCTGGGGGCAAACTGAAGCTTTCTTT CAWGQTEAFF
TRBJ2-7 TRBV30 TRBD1 TGTGCCTGGAGCCCGGGACAGGGTTTCTACGAGCAGTACTTC CAWSPGQGFYEQYF
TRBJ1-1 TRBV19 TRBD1 TGTGCCAGTAGTCCCGGGACAGCCTTAGGCAAAGCTTTCTTT CASSPGTALGKAFF
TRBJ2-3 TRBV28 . TGTGCCAGCAGTTTCCTCGATAGGGGAAGGGCAGATACGCAGTATTTT CASSFLDRGRADTQYF